This T cell receptor beta chain stems from a study of blood T cell repertoires in COVID-19. At the level of the study: COVID-19 samples collected from the United States, Italy and Spain covered acute and convalescent phases. Sample material is recorded as cDNA or gDNA derived from T cells, B-cell-depleted T cells, or PBMCs.

With 3 bases removed from V and 7 bases from J, the gap between germline ends came to 13 bases. Germline lookup yields CDR1 MNHEY and CDR2 SMNVEV (reference sequence). The CDR3 loop spans 13 amino acids. Methods used by the authors: Estimation of nucleated cell counts relied on the amplification of reference gene primers. The assay was immunoSEQ multiplex PCR, and TCRdb's table has in-frame clones only and misses some. That table furnishes V, J and clone size, whereas the DNA furnished D and trimming. The sample yields over 100,000 clones, 60% to 80% seen once. The chain combines TRBV27 with TRBJ2-7; D may be TRBD1 (7 bases). The material sequenced was peripheral blood. The receptor's source is a woman between 70 and 85 years old with acute or convalescent COVID-19. The CDR3 protein is CASSLEGAGEQYF. CDR3 nucleotides: TGTGCCAGCAGTTTGGAGGGGGCGGGGGAGCAGTACTTC.